This T cell receptor beta chain was sequenced in a study of blood T cell repertoires in COVID-19. Study as a whole: COVID-19 samples collected from the United States, Italy and Spain covered acute and convalescent phases.

The CDR3 extends over 18 amino acids. Germline lookup yields CDR1 SGHNT and CDR2 YYREEE (reference sequence). V lost 4 bases to trimming and J lost 0 bases, with 20 bases between them. Original handling: Amplification with reference gene primers provided the estimates of nucleated cell counts. Assay used: immunoSEQ multiplex PCR; TCRdb lists only in-frame clones, some missing. The V and J calls and clone size were taken over from that table, and D and trimming were inferred from the DNA. The table has about 220,000 clones, about four fifths seen once. The origin of this receptor is a woman aged 25-40 years who had recovered from COVID-19. Material: peripheral blood. The chain uses TRBV5-4 and TRBJ2-1; D is possibly TRBD2 (5 bases). CDR3 sequence (DNA): TGTGCCAGCAGCGAGACGTTATGGACTGAGAGCTCCTACAATGAGCAGTTCTTC. Translation gives CASSETLWTESSYNEQFF.